This T cell receptor (beta chain) was sequenced for a study of T cells after yellow fever vaccination. Study-wide findings and caveats: Of the clonotypes, a small share occurred in both CD4 and CD8 compartments.

Template switching with 5'RACE generated the TCR cDNA and added a universal primer site and UMIs. One entry per CDR3 protein, called by TCRdb with MiXCR from the 5' RACE reads. This table holds 510,000 or so distinct CDR3 sequences, about a fifth found once. Details on this clonotype: The target antigen is unknown.

V lost 3 bases and J lost 0, with 12 bases in between. CDR1 and CDR2 from the germline V gene are SGHTA and FQGNSA. The CDR3 runs 15 residues. The chain combines TRBV7-2 with TRBJ2-7; D gene unclear. Sample: PBMCs, taken 15 days after the yellow fever booster vaccination. This clonotype originated in a man aged 25 to 40 who received the YFV17D yellow fever vaccine. Here the CDR3 DNA reads TGTGCCAGCAGCTTTGGAGCAAGCACCTCCTACGAGCAGTACTTC. Translation: CASSFGASTSYEQYF. Supplemented by reference TRBV7-2 and TRBJ2-7, the full variable domain reads GAGVSQSPSNKVTEKGKDVELRCDPISGHTALYWYRQSLGQGLEFLIYFQGNSAPDKSGLPSDRFSAERTGGSVSTLTIQRTQQEDSAVYLCASSFGASTSYEQYFGPGTRLTVT.